The next 21 T cell receptor beta chains were all read from a single sample in a study of blood T cell repertoires in COVID-19. The protocol was immunoSEQ multiplex PCR, while the TCRdb copy is restricted to in-frame clones and leaves out a portion. The sample consists of 140,000 to 150,000 clones, about 90% of them appearing once. Sequenced input: peripheral blood. The receptors stem from a man aged 55 to 70 with active or convalescent COVID-19.

This chain connects TRBV20-1 to TRBJ2-2, with 10 positions matching TRBD2. The CDR3 is 17 amino acids. Germline V CDR1 and CDR2: DFQATT, SNEGSKA (reference sequence). V lost 3 bases, J lost 0 bases, and 7 bases stayed unmatched. The CDR3 loop reads CSASSLAGYANTGELFF. CDR3 coding DNA: TGCAGTGCTAGTTCACTAGCGGGGTACGCGAACACCGGGGAGCTGTTTTTT.

CDR3: CASKKNRDSGTDTQYF. The CDR3 nucleotides read TGCGCCAGCAAAAAAAACCGGGACAGTGGCACAGATACGCAGTATTTT. This chain uses TRBV4-1 with TRBJ2-3, with TRBD1 matching over 7 bases. Germline CDR1 reads MGHRA; CDR2 reads YSYEKL. The CDR3 totals 16 residues. V trimming: 7 bases; J trimming: 1 base; junction bases outside the gene matches: 11.

V is TRBV11-2 and J is TRBJ2-7; 7 bases fit TRBD2. V lost 3 bases to trimming and J lost 7 bases; unmatched junction nucleotides: 6. CDR1 is SGHAT, CDR2 FQNNGV, per germline. This CDR3 has 13 amino acids. CDR3 residues: CASSLGGSREQYF. Here the CDR3 DNA reads TGTGCCAGCAGCTTGGGGGGGAGTAGAGAGCAGTACTTC.

The chain couples TRBV5-1 to TRBJ2-2, with D possibly TRBD2 on 5 matching bases. Trimming cost V 6 bases and J 6 bases, with 18 bases left between them. From germline, CDR1 is SGHRS and CDR2 YFSETQ. The CDR3 is 15 residues long. Here the CDR3 reads CASTEAGPGPGELFF. The CDR3 coding sequence is TGCGCCAGCACTGAGGCGGGCCCCGGACCCGGGGAGCTGTTTTTT.

This chain uses TRBV28 with TRBJ1-5; no firm D call. The CDR3 is 13 residues long. Trimming removed 2 bases from V and 9 bases from J, with 11 bases in between. CDR1 MDHEN and CDR2 SYDVKM come from the germline V gene. DNA for the CDR3: TGTGCCAGCAGTTTACGGGTGCCCCCGCCCCAGCATTTT. Protein: CASSLRVPPPQHF.

The V and J genes are TRBV10-3 and TRBJ2-5; tentative D call: TRBD2 (6 bases). The germline V gene encodes CDR1 ENHRY and CDR2 SYGVKD. The CDR3 length is 15 residues. Trimming took 4 bases from V and 0 from J, leaving 12 bases between them. CDR3 in amino acids: CAISVGTRYQETQYF. The CDR3 nucleotides are TGTGCCATCAGTGTCGGGACTCGGTACCAAGAGACCCAGTACTTC.

The rearrangement joins TRBV4-1 to TRBJ2-7; 10 nucleotides match TRBD1. The CDR3 loop spans 15 amino acids. V gave up 5 bases and J gave up 3 bases; unmatched junction bases: 7. Germline CDR1 and CDR2: MGHRA and YSYEKL. CDR3 sequence: CASSYSGTGVYEQYF. CDR3 bases: TGCGCCAGCAGCTACTCCGGGACAGGGGTCTACGAGCAGTACTTC.

This clone came up once. The genes are TRBV6-2 or TRBV6-3 and TRBJ2-2; 10 positions agree with TRBD1. This CDR3 is 15 amino acids long. CDR1 and CDR2 from the germline V gene are MNHEY and SVGEGT. J lost 5 bases, V lost 6 bases, and 6 bases had no gene match. The CDR3 DNA reads as TGTGCCAGCAGCCAGAGGGGACAGGGGACCGGGGAGCTGTTTTTT. Its protein product is CASSQRGQGTGELFF.

The gene calls are TRBV6-2 or TRBV6-3 and TRBJ2-1; tentative D call: TRBD2 (6 bases). Trimming stripped 0 bases from V and 7 bases from J, with 13 bases between. CDR3 length equals 15 residues. The germline V gene has CDR1 MNHEY and CDR2 SVGEGT. DNA of the CDR3: TGTGCCAGCAGTTACTCGACACTAGCTGGGAATGAGCAGTTCTTC. This codes for CASSYSTLAGNEQFF.

J is TRBJ2-7 and V is TRBV7-2; 7 bases are a match to TRBD2. V trimming: 5 bases; J trimming: 2 bases; junction bases outside the gene matches: 9. The CDR3 length is 15 residues. Per the germline V gene, CDR1 is SGHTA and CDR2 is FQGNSA. CDR3 residues: CASSLSGAGAYEQYF. CDR3 in DNA: TGTGCCAGCAGCCTATCTGGGGCGGGAGCCTACGAGCAGTACTTC.

The chain is built from TRBV28 and TRBJ1-6; D is undetermined. V lost 3 bases to trimming and J lost 5 bases, with 11 bases between them. Germline V gene lookup returns CDR1 MDHEN and CDR2 SYDVKM. The CDR3 loop spans 15 amino acids. The CDR3 here is CASSFSGGNNSPLHF. In DNA form, the CDR3 reads TGTGCCAGCAGTTTTTCAGGCGGGAATAATTCACCCCTCCACTTT.

The V gene is TRBV28, the J gene TRBJ2-4; the D gene is possibly TRBD2 (6 bases). CDR1 MDHEN and CDR2 SYDVKM come from the germline V gene. V shed 2 bases and J shed 9 bases, with 14 bases lying between them. The CDR3 loop spans 14 amino acids. CDR3 in amino acids: CASSLGGTEGIQYF. The CDR3 DNA sequence: TGTGCCAGCAGTTTAGGGGGGACGGAGGGCATTCAGTACTTC.

The V gene is TRBV18, the J gene TRBJ1-1; D not certain. The V gene's germline CDR1 is KGHSH and CDR2 LQKENI. The CDR3 totals 14 residues. Trimming took off 6 bases at V and 1 base at J, with 12 bases between the two ends. As DNA, the CDR3 is TGTGCCAGCTCCCCGGGGAGGACGAACACTGAAGCTTTCTTT. It specifies CASSPGRTNTEAFF.

This CDR3 is CASSSTSGMSDTQYF. CDR3 nucleotide sequence: TGTGCCAGCAGCTCAACTAGCGGGATGTCAGATACGCAGTATTTT. The V and J genes are TRBV5-4 and TRBJ2-3, with TRBD2 identical over 10 bases. Germline V gene lookup returns CDR1 SGHNT and CDR2 YYREEE (reference sequence). CDR3 length equals 15 residues. V gave up 3 bases and J gave up 4 bases; unmatched junction bases: 5.

V and J are TRBV6-5 and TRBJ1-2; 7 bases line up with TRBD1. From germline, CDR1 is MNHEY and CDR2 SVGAGI. The CDR3 totals 15 residues. The trim removed 2 bases at V and 8 bases at J, leaving 11 bases unmatched. CDR3 DNA: TGTGCCAGCAGTTACAGCGTACAGGACAGGAAGGGCTACACCTTC. It yields the protein CASSYSVQDRKGYTF.

This rearrangement joins TRBV3-1 (or the pseudogene TRBV3-2) to TRBJ1-1; D remains ambiguous. The V and J ends lost 4 bases and 0 bases respectively, with 15 bases between them. This CDR3 region has 16 residues. Per germline, CDR1 LGHDT and CDR2 YNNKEL (reference sequence). The CDR3 nucleotides are TGTGCCAGCAGCCCCCGATTATTTGGCTTGAACACTGAAGCTTTCTTT. The encoded protein is CASSPRLFGLNTEAFF.

The V gene is TRBV7-2, the J gene TRBJ2-1; D call uncertain. Trimming shortened V by 1 base and J by 9 bases, and 7 bases separated the two germline ends. Germline V lookup: CDR1 SGHTA, CDR2 FQGNSA. The CDR3 runs to 12 residues. The CDR3 loop is CASSLGYGEQFF. CDR3 sequence (DNA): TGTGCCAGCAGCTTAGGCTACGGTGAGCAGTTCTTC.

J is TRBJ2-3 and V is TRBV5-5, with 7 bases matching TRBD2. Germline CDR1 and CDR2: SGHKS and YYEKEE (reference sequence). The V segment lost 2 bases and the J segment 3 bases; nucleotides outside the gene matches: 3. The CDR3 consists of 14 residues. CDR3: CASSFAGLTDTQYF. CDR3 sequence (DNA): TGTGCCAGCAGCTTTGCGGGACTAACAGATACGCAGTATTTT.

The CDR3 reads CASSQGVRGTEAFF. As DNA, the CDR3 is TGTGCCAGCAGCCAAGGAGTGCGGGGCACTGAAGCTTTCTTT. The chain recombines TRBV3-1 (or the pseudogene TRBV3-2) with TRBJ1-1; D is uncertain. Between the trimmed V and J ends, which lost 1 base and 4 bases, there was a span of 10 bases. The CDR3 covers 14 residues. CDR1 and CDR2 (germline): LGHDT, YNNKEL (reference sequence).

This chain's CDR3 is CASNMRTEAFF. The CDR3 DNA reads TGTGCCAGTAACATGAGGACTGAAGCTTTCTTT. V and J are TRBV19 and TRBJ1-1; D gene uncertain. Trimming cost V 7 bases and J 5 bases, with 8 bases left between them. This CDR3 region has 11 residues. The germline V gene has CDR1 LNHDA and CDR2 SQIVND (reference sequence).

CDR3 loop: CASSWRGGGSPDTQYF. CDR3 in DNA: TGTGCCAGCAGCTGGAGGGGGGGCGGAAGTCCAGATACGCAGTATTTT. The rearrangement uses TRBV7-8 and TRBJ2-3; perhaps TRBD2 as D (7 bases). The ends were cut back, 4 bases at V and 4 bases at J, with 18 bases in the middle. Per germline, CDR1 SGHVS and CDR2 FQNEAQ. The CDR3 spans 16 residues.